These T cell receptor beta chains were read from a single sample in a study of T cells in localized non-small cell lung cancer. Measured with immunoSEQ multiplex PCR; TCRdb has only the in-frame clones, and not every one. The sample has around 34,000 clones, 93% seen once. Source: peripheral blood, taken before any cancer treatment. These receptors originate from a female donor over 55 with stage I lung adenocarcinoma. CDR3s include the opening cysteine and the closing phenylalanine or tryptophan. The D gene is left open where the match is weak.

V gene	CDR3 length	D gene	J gene	CDR3 protein	CDR3 DNA
TRBV10-1	18	TRBD1	TRBJ1-2	CASSAGGGQGRHPYGYTF	TGCGCCAGCAGCGCCGGGGGCGGACAGGGTCGCCATCCTTATGGCTACACCTTC